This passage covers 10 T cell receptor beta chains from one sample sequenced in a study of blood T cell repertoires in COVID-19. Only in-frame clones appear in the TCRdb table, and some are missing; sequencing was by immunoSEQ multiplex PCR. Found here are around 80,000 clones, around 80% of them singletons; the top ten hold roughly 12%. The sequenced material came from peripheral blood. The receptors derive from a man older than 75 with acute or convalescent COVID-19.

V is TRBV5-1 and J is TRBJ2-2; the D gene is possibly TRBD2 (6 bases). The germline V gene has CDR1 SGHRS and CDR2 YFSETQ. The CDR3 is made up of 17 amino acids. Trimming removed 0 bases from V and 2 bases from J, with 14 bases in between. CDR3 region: CASSLEFRGYNTGELFF. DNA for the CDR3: TGCGCCAGCAGCTTGGAGTTCCGGGGGTACAACACCGGGGAGCTGTTTTTT.

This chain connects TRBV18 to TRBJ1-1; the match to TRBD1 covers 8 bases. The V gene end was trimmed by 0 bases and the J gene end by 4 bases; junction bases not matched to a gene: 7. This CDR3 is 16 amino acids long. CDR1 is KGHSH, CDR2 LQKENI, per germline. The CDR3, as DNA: TGTGCCAGCTCACCACCCGGACAGGGTGGTCGCACTGAAGCTTTCTTT. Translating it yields CASSPPGQGGRTEAFF.

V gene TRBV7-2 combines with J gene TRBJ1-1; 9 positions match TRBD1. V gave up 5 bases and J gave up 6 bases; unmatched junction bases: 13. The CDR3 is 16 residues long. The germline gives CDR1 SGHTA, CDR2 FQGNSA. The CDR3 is CASSVNTGGVGAEAFF. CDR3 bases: TGTGCCAGCAGCGTGAATACAGGGGGCGTGGGGGCTGAAGCTTTCTTT.

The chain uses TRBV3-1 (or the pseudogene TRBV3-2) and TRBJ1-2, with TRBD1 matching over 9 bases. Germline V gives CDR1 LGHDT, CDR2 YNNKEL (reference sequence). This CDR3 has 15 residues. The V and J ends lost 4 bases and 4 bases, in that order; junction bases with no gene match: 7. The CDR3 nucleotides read TGTGCCAGCAGCCTTAATGGACAGGGGTTCTATGGCTACACCTTC. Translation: CASSLNGQGFYGYTF.

CDR3 bases: TGTGCCAGCAGTTACCCGACAGGGGATGTCGGGGCTTTCTTT. Residues: CASSYPTGDVGAFF. This chain connects TRBV6-2 or TRBV6-3 to TRBJ1-1; 8 positions match TRBD1. Germline V gene lookup returns CDR1 MNHEY and CDR2 SVGEGT. CDR3 size: 14 residues. Trimming at V came to 2 bases and at J to 11 bases, leaving 10 bases not matched to a gene.

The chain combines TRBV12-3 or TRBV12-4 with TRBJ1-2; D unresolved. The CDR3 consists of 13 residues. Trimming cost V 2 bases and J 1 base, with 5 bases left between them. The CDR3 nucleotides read TGTGCCAGCAGTTTAAACAATAACTATGGCTACACCTTC. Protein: CASSLNNNYGYTF.

As DNA, the CDR3 is TGTGCCAGCAGCGTACAGGGACCGACGTCTGGAAACACCATATATTTT. Encoded protein: CASSVQGPTSGNTIYF. The chain employs TRBV11-1 and TRBJ1-3, with D tentatively TRBD1 (6 bases). CDR1 is SGHAT, CDR2 FQDESV, per germline (reference sequence). The length of the CDR3 is 16 residues. V was clipped by 5 bases and J by 1 base, with 15 bases between them. The entire variable domain, with the rest obtained from reference TRBV11-1 and TRBJ1-3, is as follows: EAEVAQSPRYKITEKSQAVAFWCDPISGHATLYWYRQILGQGPELLVQFQDESVVDDSQLPKDRFSAERLKGVDSTLKIQPAELGDSAMYLCASSVQGPTSGNTIYFGEGSWLTVV.

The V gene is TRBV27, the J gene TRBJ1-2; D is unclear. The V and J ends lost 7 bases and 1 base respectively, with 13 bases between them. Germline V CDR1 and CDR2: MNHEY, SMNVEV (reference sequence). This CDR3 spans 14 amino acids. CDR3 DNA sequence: TGTGCCAGCACCGAGGGTCCCGTTAACTATGGCTACACCTTC. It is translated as CASTEGPVNYGYTF.

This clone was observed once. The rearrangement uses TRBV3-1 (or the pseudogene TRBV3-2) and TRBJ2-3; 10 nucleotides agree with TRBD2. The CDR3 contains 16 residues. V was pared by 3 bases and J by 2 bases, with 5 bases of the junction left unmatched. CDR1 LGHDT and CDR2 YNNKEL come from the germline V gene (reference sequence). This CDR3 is CASSQALAGPTDTQYF. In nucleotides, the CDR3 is TGTGCCAGCAGCCAGGCACTAGCGGGGCCCACAGATACGCAGTATTTT.

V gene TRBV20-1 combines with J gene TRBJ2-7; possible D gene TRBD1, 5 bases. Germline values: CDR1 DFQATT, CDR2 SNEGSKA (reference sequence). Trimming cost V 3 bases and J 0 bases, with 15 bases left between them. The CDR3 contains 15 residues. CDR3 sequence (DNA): TGCAGTGCTAGTCCTTTCCAGGGCCCCTCCTACGAGCAGTACTTC. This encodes CSASPFQGPSYEQYF.